The 6 T cell receptor beta chains presented below share a single source sample, sequenced in a study of cytomegalovirus exposure and HLA in healthy donors. The PCR used 60 Vbeta and 13 Jbeta primers. The assay was immunoSEQ multiplex PCR, and TCRdb's table has in-frame clones only and misses some. Counted here are 75,000 to 80,000 clones, 60% to 85% occurring once; the ten biggest clones make up less than 2%. Material for sequencing was PBMCs. Receptors were obtained from a man between 40 and 49 years old in good health and CMV-seronegative.

The V call is TRBV6-5, the J call TRBJ2-7; weak D call: TRBD1 (6 bases). CDR1 is MNHEY, CDR2 SVGAGI, per germline. V was shortened by 4 bases and J by 5 bases, with 9 bases between the two germline ends. This CDR3 contains 12 residues. CDR3 protein: CASSSTGNEQYF. CDR3 nucleotides: TGTGCCAGCAGTTCTACAGGGAACGAGCAGTACTTC.

This clone appeared a few times. This chain joins TRBV2 and TRBJ1-1; 7 bases map to TRBD1. CDR1 is SNHLY, CDR2 FYNNEI, per germline. The CDR3 runs to 15 residues. V gave up 6 bases and J gave up 0 bases; unmatched junction bases: 7. CDR3 bases: TGTGCCAGCAGGAGGGACAGCGTCATGAACACTGAAGCTTTCTTT. Translated, it gives CASRRDSVMNTEAFF.

The rearrangement uses TRBV19 and TRBJ1-1, with D unclear. The CDR3 covers 13 residues. CDR1 and CDR2 from the germline V gene are LNHDA and SQIVND (reference sequence). The V end lost 7 bases, the J end lost 3 bases, and 12 bases lay between the germline ends. The CDR3 DNA reads as TGTGCCAGTAATCCGCGAAAAGACACTGAAGCTTTCTTT. Protein sequence: CASNPRKDTEAFF.

This clone was counted between two and nine times. The genes are TRBV19 and TRBJ2-2; perhaps TRBD1 as D (6 bases). The V gene's germline CDR1 is LNHDA and CDR2 SQIVND (reference sequence). This CDR3 has 14 amino acids. The germline V and J ends were trimmed by 3 bases and 4 bases, with 9 bases remaining between them. This chain's CDR3 is CASSMQGSTGELFF. The CDR3 DNA is TGTGCCAGTAGTATGCAGGGGAGCACCGGGGAGCTGTTTTTT.

This clone was seen just once. For the CDR3, the DNA is TGTGCCAGCAGTCCGGGACTAGCGGGAGGGCTAAACATTCAGTACTTC. Its protein product is CASSPGLAGGLNIQYF. V is TRBV5-6 and J is TRBJ2-4; 16 nucleotides align to TRBD2. J lost 6 bases, V lost 5 bases, and 5 bases had no gene match. CDR3 length: 16 residues. From germline, CDR1 is SGHDT and CDR2 YYEEEE.

This rearrangement joins TRBV29-1 to TRBJ2-1; 11 positions match TRBD2. Per germline, CDR1 SQVTM and CDR2 ANQGSEA. The junction had 5 bases not matched to a gene; V was cut back by 6 bases and J by 4 bases. CDR3 size: 14 residues. CDR3 nucleotide sequence: TGCAGCGTCCTGGGACTAGCGGCTTACAATGAGCAGTTCTTC. Protein: CSVLGLAAYNEQFF.